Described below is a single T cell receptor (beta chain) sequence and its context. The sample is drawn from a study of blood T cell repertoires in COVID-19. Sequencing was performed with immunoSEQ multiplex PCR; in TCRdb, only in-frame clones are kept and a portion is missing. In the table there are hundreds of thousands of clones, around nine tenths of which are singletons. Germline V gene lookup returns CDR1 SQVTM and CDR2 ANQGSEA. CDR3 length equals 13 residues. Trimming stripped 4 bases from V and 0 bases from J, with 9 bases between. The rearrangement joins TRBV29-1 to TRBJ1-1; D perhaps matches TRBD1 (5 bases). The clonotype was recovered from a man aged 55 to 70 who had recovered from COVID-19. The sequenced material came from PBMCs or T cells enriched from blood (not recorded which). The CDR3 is CSVAGLMNTEAFF. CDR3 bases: TGCAGCGTTGCGGGACTCATGAACACTGAAGCTTTCTTT.